The rows below give T cell receptor beta chains drawn from one sample of a study of cytomegalovirus exposure and HLA in healthy donors. Assay used: immunoSEQ multiplex PCR; TCRdb lists only in-frame clones, some missing. The data show more than 85,000 clones, around 86% seen once. Sequencing was performed on PBMCs. The source is a man aged 40-55 years in good health and CMV-seronegative. Both conserved end residues are part of each CDR3. A D gene is named only where the DNA matches it firmly. A row's size may be missing; if present it is once, few, many or a size class.

clone_size: once; v_call: TRBV14; j_call: TRBJ2-1; d_call: .; cdr3_aa: CASSHGVGYNEQFF; cdr3_nt: TGTGCCAGCAGCCACGGGGTGGGCTACAATGAGCAGTTCTTC
clone_size: .; v_call: TRBV19; j_call: TRBJ1-5; d_call: .; cdr3_aa: CASNRPNQPQHF; cdr3_nt: TGTGCCAGTAACAGACCCAATCAGCCCCAGCATTTT
clone_size: few; v_call: TRBV7-8; j_call: TRBJ1-1; d_call: .; cdr3_aa: CASSLADYPRSSFTEAFF; cdr3_nt: TGTGCCAGCAGCTTAGCCGACTACCCGCGCAGTTCGTTCACTGAAGCTTTCTTT
clone_size: .; v_call: TRBV5-4; j_call: TRBJ2-7; d_call: TRBD1; cdr3_aa: CASSSPGGTSYEQYF; cdr3_nt: TGTGCCAGCAGTTCCCCAGGGGGAACCTCCTACGAGCAGTACTTC
clone_size: .; v_call: TRBV6-5; j_call: TRBJ1-5; d_call: .; cdr3_aa: CASSYSAGWNQPQHF; cdr3_nt: TGTGCCAGCAGTTACTCGGCAGGGTGGAATCAGCCCCAGCATTTT
clone_size: .; v_call: TRBV19; j_call: TRBJ1-4; d_call: TRBD1; cdr3_aa: CASSITGTGVEKLFF; cdr3_nt: TGTGCCAGTAGCATCACCGGGACAGGGGTGGAAAAACTGTTTTTT
clone_size: few; v_call: TRBV6-5; j_call: TRBJ1-6; d_call: TRBD1; cdr3_aa: CASSWDRSNSPLHF; cdr3_nt: TGTGCCAGCAGCTGGGACAGGAGTAATTCACCCCTCCACTTT
clone_size: .; v_call: TRBV25-1; j_call: TRBJ2-7; d_call: TRBD1; cdr3_aa: CASCPATGGPNEQYF; cdr3_nt: TGTGCCAGCTGCCCGGCCACAGGGGGACCGAACGAGCAGTACTTC
clone_size: .; v_call: TRBV28; j_call: TRBJ2-7; d_call: .; cdr3_aa: CASSLGGLRYEQYF; cdr3_nt: TGTGCCAGCAGTTTAGGAGGACTTAGGTACGAGCAGTACTTC
clone_size: .; v_call: TRBV5-1; j_call: TRBJ1-2; d_call: TRBD1; cdr3_aa: CASSLVTGGDYGYTF; cdr3_nt: TGCGCCAGCAGCTTGGTCACAGGGGGTGACTATGGCTACACCTTC
clone_size: .; v_call: TRBV18; j_call: TRBJ2-2; d_call: TRBD2; cdr3_aa: CASSLELASTGELFF; cdr3_nt: TGTGCCAGCTCGCTGGAACTAGCGAGCACCGGGGAGCTGTTTTTT
clone_size: .; v_call: TRBV7-2; j_call: TRBJ2-5; d_call: .; cdr3_aa: CASSLASQRYQETQYF; cdr3_nt: TGTGCCAGCAGCTTAGCCTCCCAGCGTTACCAAGAGACCCAGTACTTC
clone_size: .; v_call: TRBV9; j_call: TRBJ2-2; d_call: .; cdr3_aa: CASSGTLNTGELFF; cdr3_nt: TGTGCCAGCAGCGGGACACTAAACACCGGGGAGCTGTTTTTT
clone_size: .; v_call: TRBV4-3; j_call: TRBJ1-5; d_call: TRBD1; cdr3_aa: CASSQHRGKPQHF; cdr3_nt: TGCGCCAGCAGCCAGCACAGGGGTAAGCCCCAGCATTTT
clone_size: once; v_call: TRBV6-1; j_call: TRBJ2-7; d_call: TRBD1; cdr3_aa: CASMGTGFYEQYF; cdr3_nt: TGTGCCAGCATGGGGACAGGATTCTACGAGCAGTACTTC
clone_size: once; v_call: TRBV6-1; j_call: TRBJ1-2; d_call: .; cdr3_aa: CASSEPPVHYGYTF; cdr3_nt: TGTGCCAGCAGTGAACCCCCGGTCCACTATGGCTACACCTTC
clone_size: few; v_call: TRBV5-1; j_call: TRBJ1-1; d_call: .; cdr3_aa: CASSPNMDTEAFF; cdr3_nt: TGCGCCAGCAGCCCCAACATGGACACTGAAGCTTTCTTT
clone_size: .; v_call: TRBV5-1; j_call: TRBJ1-2; d_call: .; cdr3_aa: CASSSPDRNYGYTF; cdr3_nt: TGCGCCAGCAGCTCCCCCGACAGGAACTATGGCTACACCTTC
clone_size: .; v_call: TRBV29-1; j_call: TRBJ2-7; d_call: TRBD1; cdr3_aa: CSARGTYEQYF; cdr3_nt: TGCAGCGCCAGGGGGACCTACGAGCAGTACTTC
clone_size: .; v_call: TRBV4-3; j_call: TRBJ1-3; d_call: .; cdr3_aa: CASSQDPFSNTIYF; cdr3_nt: TGCGCCAGCAGCCAAGATCCGTTCTCAAACACCATATATTTT
clone_size: few; v_call: TRBV6-5; j_call: TRBJ1-4; d_call: .; cdr3_aa: CATMGSLTFNEKLFF; cdr3_nt: TGTGCCACTATGGGCAGTTTAACTTTTAATGAAAAACTGTTTTTT
clone_size: .; v_call: TRBV7-9; j_call: TRBJ1-1; d_call: TRBD1; cdr3_aa: CASSLGTGVKTEAFF; cdr3_nt: TGTGCCAGCAGCTTGGGGACAGGGGTTAAAACTGAAGCTTTCTTT
clone_size: .; v_call: TRBV11-2; j_call: TRBJ2-2; d_call: .; cdr3_aa: CASSLGGTTGELFF; cdr3_nt: TGTGCCAGCAGCTTGGGGGGAACGACCGGGGAGCTGTTTTTT
clone_size: .; v_call: TRBV7-2; j_call: TRBJ2-1; d_call: TRBD2; cdr3_aa: CASSTRRGGGGSYNEQFF; cdr3_nt: TGTGCCAGCAGCACCCGAAGGGGCGGGGGAGGGTCCTACAATGAGCAGTTCTTC
clone_size: .; v_call: TRBV7-9; j_call: TRBJ1-2; d_call: TRBD1; cdr3_aa: CASSLDRGNGYTF; cdr3_nt: TGTGCCAGCAGCTTGGACAGGGGCAATGGCTACACCTTC
clone_size: .; v_call: TRBV2; j_call: TRBJ1-5; d_call: .; cdr3_aa: CASKYGAGGQPQHF; cdr3_nt: TGTGCCAGCAAGTATGGGGCCGGCGGTCAGCCCCAGCATTTT
clone_size: .; v_call: TRBV6-5; j_call: TRBJ1-1; d_call: .; cdr3_aa: CAAQGGKWTEAFF; cdr3_nt: TGTGCCGCTCAAGGAGGGAAATGGACTGAAGCTTTCTTT
clone_size: .; v_call: TRBV20-1; j_call: TRBJ1-2; d_call: .; cdr3_aa: CSARTGGYTF; cdr3_nt: TGCAGTGCCCGGACGGGAGGCTACACCTTC
clone_size: .; v_call: TRBV2; j_call: TRBJ2-5; d_call: .; cdr3_aa: CASSGNTAETQYF; cdr3_nt: TGTGCCAGCAGTGGCAACACCGCAGAGACCCAGTACTTC
clone_size: .; v_call: TRBV4-1; j_call: TRBJ2-1; d_call: .; cdr3_aa: CASSQSMWEAGISLGEQFF; cdr3_nt: TGCGCCAGCAGCCAATCGATGTGGGAGGCAGGGATTTCTCTAGGTGAGCAGTTCTTC
clone_size: .; v_call: TRBV30; j_call: TRBJ2-5; d_call: TRBD2; cdr3_aa: CAWSVTSGYETQYF; cdr3_nt: TGTGCCTGGAGTGTGACTAGCGGTTACGAGACCCAGTACTTC
clone_size: .; v_call: TRBV27; j_call: TRBJ2-7; d_call: TRBD1; cdr3_aa: CASSPDRAYEQYF; cdr3_nt: TGTGCCAGCAGTCCCGACAGGGCTTACGAGCAGTACTTC
clone_size: once; v_call: TRBV2; j_call: TRBJ2-3; d_call: .; cdr3_aa: CASRTLPTDTQYF; cdr3_nt: TGTGCCAGCAGAACATTACCCACAGATACGCAGTATTTT
clone_size: .; v_call: TRBV5-1; j_call: TRBJ2-5; d_call: .; cdr3_aa: CASSLSGQLQETQYF; cdr3_nt: TGCGCCAGCAGCTTGTCTGGACAACTCCAAGAGACCCAGTACTTC
clone_size: .; v_call: TRBV5-4; j_call: TRBJ1-5; d_call: .; cdr3_aa: CASSRAGMPFCSNQPQHF; cdr3_nt: TGTGCCAGCAGCCGAGCCGGGATGCCCTTCTGTAGCAATCAGCCCCAGCATTTT
clone_size: .; v_call: TRBV7-9; j_call: TRBJ1-4; d_call: TRBD1; cdr3_aa: CASSLGQGAEKLFF; cdr3_nt: TGTGCCAGCAGCTTAGGTCAGGGGGCTGAAAAACTGTTTTTT
clone_size: .; v_call: TRBV6-5; j_call: TRBJ1-2; d_call: TRBD1; cdr3_aa: CASSAGGRGYTF; cdr3_nt: TGTGCCAGCAGTGCAGGGGGAAGGGGCTACACCTTC
clone_size: once; v_call: TRBV5-4; j_call: TRBJ1-2; d_call: TRBD1; cdr3_aa: CASSRTGRGYTF; cdr3_nt: TGTGCCAGCAGCAGGACAGGACGTGGCTACACCTTC
clone_size: few; v_call: TRBV6-5; j_call: TRBJ2-1; d_call: .; cdr3_aa: CASSYSAEYNEQFF; cdr3_nt: TGTGCCAGCAGTTACTCGGCCGAATACAATGAGCAGTTCTTC